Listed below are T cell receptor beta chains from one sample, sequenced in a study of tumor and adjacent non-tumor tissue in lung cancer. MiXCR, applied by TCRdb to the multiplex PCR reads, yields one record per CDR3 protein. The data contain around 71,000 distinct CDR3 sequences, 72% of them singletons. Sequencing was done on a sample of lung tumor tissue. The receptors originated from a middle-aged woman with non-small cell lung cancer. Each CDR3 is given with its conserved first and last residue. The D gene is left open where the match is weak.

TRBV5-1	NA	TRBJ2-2	CASRGRTTGRLFF
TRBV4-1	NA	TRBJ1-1	CASSPSVRGDTEAFF
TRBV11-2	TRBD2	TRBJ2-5	CASSPFTSGETQYF
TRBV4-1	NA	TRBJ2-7	CASSQGARVYEKYF
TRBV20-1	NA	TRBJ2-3	CSAPWASGSDTQYF
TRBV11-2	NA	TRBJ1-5	CTSNDGPNQPQHF
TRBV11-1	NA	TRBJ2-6	CASSLGSVKVNVLAF
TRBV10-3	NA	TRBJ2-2	CAISFSPYTGELFF
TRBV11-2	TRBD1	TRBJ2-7	CASSIGQGAYEQYF
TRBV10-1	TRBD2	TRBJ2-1	CASSGGGSYNEQSF
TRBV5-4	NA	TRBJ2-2	CVSSPDEPGELFF
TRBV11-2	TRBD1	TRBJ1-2	CATSLPQGVYGYTF
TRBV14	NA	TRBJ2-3	CASSMSGESDKQYF
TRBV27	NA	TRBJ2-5	CASSLTGQTQYF